These 28 T cell receptor beta chains were all obtained from the same sample, sequenced in a study of blood T cell repertoires in COVID-19. Sequencing was performed with immunoSEQ multiplex PCR; in TCRdb, only in-frame clones are kept and a portion is missing. The repertoire holds around 80,000 clones, with 75% to 85% as singletons. Input material: peripheral blood. Every receptor here comes from a woman older than 75 with acute or convalescent COVID-19.

The chain combines TRBV6-5 with TRBJ2-1; 10 nucleotides match TRBD1. The CDR3 is 15 amino acids. The V gene's germline CDR1 is MNHEY and CDR2 SVGAGI. Trimming cost V 3 bases and J 9 bases; bases outside gene matches: 8. CDR3 amino acids: CASSYLGQGKGEQFF. DNA for the CDR3: TGTGCCAGCAGTTATCTGGGACAGGGGAAAGGTGAGCAGTTCTTC.

The chain joins TRBV7-2 to TRBJ1-1; TRBD1 aligns across 11 bases. Germline V CDR1 and CDR2: SGHTA, FQGNSA. J gave up 5 bases and V 5 bases, and 4 bases lay outside the gene matches. This CDR3 has 14 amino acids. CDR3 loop: CASSGTGGRTEAFF. Written as DNA, the CDR3 is TGTGCCAGCAGCGGGACAGGGGGGAGAACTGAAGCTTTCTTT. Full variable domain (rest looked up from reference TRBV7-2 and TRBJ1-1): GAGVSQSPSNKVTEKGKDVELRCDPISGHTALYWYRQSLGQGLEFLIYFQGNSAPDKSGLPSDRFSAERTGGSVSTLTIQRTQQEDSAVYLCASSGTGGRTEAFFGQGTRLTVV.

The genes are TRBV24-1 and TRBJ2-3; possibly TRBD1 for D (6 bases). The germline V gene has CDR1 KGHDR and CDR2 SFDVKD. The CDR3 sequence is 15 residues long. V was shortened by 7 bases and J by 4 bases, with 17 bases between the two germline ends. For the CDR3, the DNA is TGTGCCACCAGCCCCGAAGGCAGGGGACCAGATACGCAGTATTTT. Translating gives CATSPEGRGPDTQYF.

V is TRBV28 and J is TRBJ2-7, with D possibly matching TRBD1 (5 bases). The CDR3 length is 14 residues. The V gene's germline CDR1 is MDHEN and CDR2 SYDVKM. V was pared by 3 bases and J by 6 bases, with 15 bases between. CDR3 residues: CASSFQGLTGEQYF. The CDR3 DNA reads as TGTGCCAGCAGTTTTCAGGGATTGACTGGCGAGCAGTACTTC.

The rearrangement links TRBV3-1 (or the pseudogene TRBV3-2) to TRBJ2-2, with TRBD2 matching 7 bases. V gave up 3 bases and J gave up 0 bases; unmatched junction bases: 7. Germline V gene lookup returns CDR1 LGHDT and CDR2 YNNKEL (reference sequence). The CDR3 loop spans 17 amino acids. The CDR3 coding sequence is TGTGCCAGCAGCCATAATGGACTAGGGGCGAACACCGGGGAGCTGTTTTTT. As protein: CASSHNGLGANTGELFF.

This sequence joins TRBV18 and TRBJ2-5; 7 nucleotides agree with TRBD2. Germline lookup yields CDR1 KGHSH and CDR2 LQKENI. With 2 bases clipped from V and 5 bases from J, the junction kept 11 bases outside the gene matches. This CDR3 contains 16 residues. As DNA, the CDR3 is TGTGCCAGCTCACCAGTTCCCCAGCAGGGAGGGGAGACCCAGTACTTC. It codes for CASSPVPQQGGETQYF. Full variable domain (remainder filled in from reference TRBV18 and TRBJ2-5): NAGVMQNPRHLVRRRGQEARLRCSPMKGHSHVYWYRQLPEEGLKFMVYLQKENIIDESGMPKERFSAEFPKEGPSILRIQQVVRGDSAAYFCASSPVPQQGGETQYFGPGTRLLVL.

This clone came up once. V usage is TRBV6-5 and J usage is TRBJ2-7; TRBD2 is a possible D gene (6 bases). With 2 bases removed from V and 6 bases from J, the gap between germline ends came to 17 bases. The germline V gene encodes CDR1 MNHEY and CDR2 SVGAGI. This CDR3 comprises 15 residues. The CDR3 DNA reads TGTGCCAGCAGTTACGGAGGGGCAGTTTGGAGCGAGCAGTACTTC. Translated, it gives CASSYGGAVWSEQYF.

The chain has TRBV2 and TRBJ2-7, with 10 bases matching TRBD1. This CDR3 comprises 12 residues. Germline CDR1 and CDR2: SNHLY and FYNNEI. With V trimmed by 6 bases and J by 6 bases, 2 bases remained unmatched. The CDR3, as DNA: TGTGCCAGCAGGGACAGGGGGGCCGAGCAGTACTTC. As protein: CASRDRGAEQYF.

This rearrangement joins TRBV24-1 to TRBJ2-1; 8 nucleotides align to TRBD2. The CDR3 has 16 amino acids. V was pared by 3 bases and J by 4 bases, with 7 bases of the junction left unmatched. In germline, CDR1 is KGHDR, CDR2 SFDVKD. The CDR3 DNA sequence: TGTGCCACCAGTGATCACTCAAGCGGGGGATACAATGAGCAGTTCTTC. It codes for CATSDHSSGGYNEQFF.

V is TRBV27 and J is TRBJ2-3, with 8 bases lining up with TRBD1. This CDR3 spans 16 amino acids. V shed 4 bases and J 1 base; nucleotides not matched to a gene: 7. CDR1 is MNHEY and CDR2 is SMNVEV in the germline V gene (reference sequence). The CDR3 coding sequence is TGTGCCAGCAGTTCCGGGACAGGCTTACGCACAGATACGCAGTATTTT. It specifies CASSSGTGLRTDTQYF.

V is TRBV4-3 and J is TRBJ2-5; tentative D call: TRBD2 (5 bases). The CDR3 has 14 amino acids. V was pared by 1 base and J by 5 bases, with 11 bases between. CDR1 is LGHNA and CDR2 is YSLEER in the germline V gene. The CDR3 region is CASSQGEGSETQYF. Written as DNA, the CDR3 is TGCGCCAGCAGCCAAGGTGAGGGCAGCGAGACCCAGTACTTC.

This chain connects TRBV3-1 (or the pseudogene TRBV3-2) to TRBJ2-1; the match to TRBD2 covers 8 bases. This CDR3 has 15 amino acids. Germline CDR1 and CDR2: LGHDT and YNNKEL (reference sequence). The ends lost 6 bases at V and 5 bases at J; junction bases unmatched: 9. The CDR3 is CASSESSGTHNEQFF. CDR3 nucleotide sequence: TGTGCCAGCAGTGAGAGTAGCGGGACCCACAATGAGCAGTTCTTC.

This clone has only one observation. The rearrangement uses TRBV18 and TRBJ2-2; D is possibly TRBD1 (6 bases). CDR1 KGHSH and CDR2 LQKENI come from the germline V gene. The CDR3 has 15 amino acids. With 6 bases removed from V and 1 base from J, the gap between germline ends came to 12 bases. The CDR3 sequence is CASSPIQGNTGELFF. DNA for the CDR3: TGTGCCAGCTCGCCCATACAGGGGAACACCGGGGAGCTGTTTTTT.

The chain employs TRBV5-1 and TRBJ2-7, with D possibly TRBD2 on 7 matching bases. The V and J ends lost 0 bases and 4 bases respectively, with 14 bases between them. This CDR3 contains 15 residues. Germline V lookup: CDR1 SGHRS, CDR2 YFSETQ. This CDR3 reads CASSLALGGGYEQYF. As DNA, the CDR3 is TGCGCCAGCAGCTTGGCCTTGGGAGGGGGTTACGAGCAGTACTTC.

For this clone: This same CDR3 is encoded by further DNA sequences in the sample. This chain joins TRBV19 and TRBJ1-6, with TRBD1 as a possible D gene (6 bases). Per germline, CDR1 LNHDA and CDR2 SQIVND (reference sequence). Trimming stripped 5 bases from V and 8 bases from J, with 13 bases between. This CDR3 region has 14 residues. The CDR3 loop is CASSPQGGDSPLHF. The CDR3 nucleotides read TGTGCCAGTAGTCCACAGGGTGGGGATTCACCCCTCCACTTT.

The V call is TRBV11-2, the J call TRBJ2-2; D perhaps matches TRBD2 (7 bases). Trimming left V 0 bases short and J 0 bases short, with 20 bases between. Germline V gene sequence: CDR1 SGHAT, CDR2 FQNNGV. The CDR3 totals 20 residues. The CDR3 bases are TGTGCCAGCAGCTTAGAAGGGGGGACTAAGATAGCGGCGAACACCGGGGAGCTGTTTTTT. Protein: CASSLEGGTKIAANTGELFF.

The chain joins TRBV18 to TRBJ2-7, with a possible D match to TRBD2 (6 bases). V was cut by 4 bases and J by 7 bases, with 14 bases left in between. The germline gives CDR1 KGHSH, CDR2 LQKENI. The CDR3 contains 13 residues. CDR3 sequence: CASSRGDGGEQYF. The CDR3, as DNA: TGTGCCAGCTCACGAGGAGATGGGGGGGAGCAGTACTTC.

The chain combines TRBV6-2 or TRBV6-3 with TRBJ2-1; D ambiguous. CDR1 and CDR2 from the germline V gene are MNHEY and SVGEGT. The V end was cut by 2 bases, the J end by 3 bases, with 2 bases between. This CDR3 region has 12 residues. The CDR3 protein is CASSYHYNEQFF. The CDR3 DNA is TGTGCCAGCAGTTACCACTACAATGAGCAGTTCTTC.

This clone appeared a single time. This sequence joins TRBV18 and TRBJ2-1, with a possible D match to TRBD1 (5 bases). The CDR3 runs 14 residues. The germline V gene encodes CDR1 KGHSH and CDR2 LQKENI. Between the trimmed V and J ends, which lost 3 bases and 4 bases, there was a span of 10 bases. The CDR3 loop is CASSPGGAYNEQFF. CDR3 DNA sequence: TGTGCCAGCTCACCGGGTGGGGCTTACAATGAGCAGTTCTTC.

V and J are TRBV3-1 (or the pseudogene TRBV3-2) and TRBJ2-5, with D maybe TRBD1 (8 bases). Trimming left V 3 bases short and J 3 bases short, with 23 bases between. The CDR3 has 18 amino acids. Germline CDR1 reads LGHDT; CDR2 reads YNNKEL (reference sequence). The CDR3 DNA reads as TGTGCCAGCAGCCATGGGCCGCGACAGGGGCGGGGGAAAGAGACCCAGTACTTC. Its protein is CASSHGPRQGRGKETQYF.

The gene calls are TRBV30 and TRBJ2-7, with 9 bases aligning to TRBD1. CDR3 size: 13 residues. Unmatched junction bases numbered 11, after V lost 8 bases and J lost 6 bases. Germline CDR1 is GTSNPN and CDR2 is SVGIG (reference sequence). CDR3 residues: CAGGGQGRGEQYF. DNA for the CDR3: TGTGCCGGGGGGGGACAGGGAAGAGGCGAGCAGTACTTC.

The chain joins TRBV6-2 or TRBV6-3 to TRBJ2-7; 12 nucleotides agree with TRBD2. This CDR3 is 17 amino acids long. CDR1 MNHEY and CDR2 SVGEGT come from the germline V gene. V was pared by 4 bases and J by 2 bases, with 9 bases of the junction left unmatched. As DNA, the CDR3 is TGTGCCAGCAGTTTTTATCCGACTAGCGGGAGAACCTACGAGCAGTACTTC. This translates into CASSFYPTSGRTYEQYF.

The rearrangement joins TRBV19 to TRBJ2-7; 9 bases align to TRBD1. The V and J ends lost 6 bases and 2 bases, in that order; junction bases with no gene match: 5. The CDR3 sequence is 14 residues long. Looked up from germline, CDR1 is LNHDA and CDR2 is SQIVND (reference sequence). CDR3 in amino acids: CASSPGQGAYEQYF. CDR3 bases: TGTGCCAGTAGCCCGGGACAGGGAGCCTACGAGCAGTACTTC.

This clone has only one observation. The rearrangement links TRBV5-1 to TRBJ2-5, with TRBD1 matching 8 bases. The CDR3 is made up of 15 amino acids. Trimming cost V 4 bases and J 1 base; bases outside gene matches: 6. Germline lookup yields CDR1 SGHRS and CDR2 YFSETQ. In DNA, the CDR3 is TGCGCCAGCAGCGGGCAGGGGGCGAGCCAAGAGACCCAGTACTTC. It codes for CASSGQGASQETQYF. Combining the CDR3 with reference TRBV5-1 and TRBJ2-5 gives the whole variable domain KAGVTQTPRYLIKTRGQQVTLSCSPISGHRSVSWYQQTPGQGLQFLFEYFSETQRNKGNFPGRFSGRQFSNSRSEMNVSTLELGDSALYLCASSGQGASQETQYFGPGTRLLVL.

The V and J genes are TRBV6-2 or TRBV6-3 and TRBJ2-7; the D gene is possibly TRBD2 (5 bases). V was trimmed by 0 bases and J by 2 bases, leaving 11 bases between them. The CDR3 spans 15 residues. Germline V gene lookup returns CDR1 MNHEY and CDR2 SVGEGT. The CDR3 sequence: CASSYSNPRAYEQYF. The CDR3 region has the DNA TGTGCCAGCAGTTACTCGAACCCGCGGGCCTACGAGCAGTACTTC.

This chain joins TRBV19 and TRBJ2-3, with TRBD1 matching over 9 bases. V lost 10 bases, J lost 4 bases, and 6 bases stayed unmatched. Germline V gene data show CDR1 as LNHDA and CDR2 as SQIVND (reference sequence). This CDR3 is 13 amino acids long. This CDR3 is CATQTGGADTQYF. The CDR3 DNA follows: TGTGCCACCCAAACAGGGGGCGCAGATACGCAGTATTTT.

The chain has TRBV24-1 and TRBJ2-1; D may be TRBD1 (6 bases). The V gene lost 3 bases and the J gene lost 2 bases, with 13 bases spanning the gap. The germline gives CDR1 KGHDR, CDR2 SFDVKD. The CDR3 spans 16 residues. The CDR3: CATSDPGKGAYNEQFF. In DNA form, the CDR3 reads TGTGCCACCAGTGATCCAGGGAAGGGGGCCTACAATGAGCAGTTCTTC.

The V gene is TRBV5-1, the J gene TRBJ2-3; D is undetermined. CDR3 length: 16 amino acids. Per the germline V gene, CDR1 is SGHRS and CDR2 is YFSETQ. V was shortened by 0 bases and J by 0 bases, with 11 bases between the two germline ends. The CDR3 nucleotides are TGCGCCAGCAGCTTGGAAAGTCTAACTAGCACAGATACGCAGTATTTT. Translation gives CASSLESLTSTDTQYF.